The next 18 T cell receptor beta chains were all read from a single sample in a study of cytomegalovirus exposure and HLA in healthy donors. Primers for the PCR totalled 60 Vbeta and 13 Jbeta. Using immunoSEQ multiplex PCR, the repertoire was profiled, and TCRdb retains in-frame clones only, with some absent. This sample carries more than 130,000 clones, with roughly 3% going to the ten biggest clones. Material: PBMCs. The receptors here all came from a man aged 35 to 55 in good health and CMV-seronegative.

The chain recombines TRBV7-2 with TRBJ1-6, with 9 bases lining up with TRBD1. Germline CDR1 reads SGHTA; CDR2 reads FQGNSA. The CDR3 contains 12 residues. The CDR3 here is CATGGYNSPLHF. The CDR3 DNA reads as TGTGCGACAGGGGGCTATAATTCACCCCTCCACTTT.

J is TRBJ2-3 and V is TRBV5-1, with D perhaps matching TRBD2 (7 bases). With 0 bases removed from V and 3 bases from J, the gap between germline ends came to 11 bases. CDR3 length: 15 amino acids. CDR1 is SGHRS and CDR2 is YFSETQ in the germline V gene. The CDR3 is CASSLAAGATDTQYF. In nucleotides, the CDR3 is TGCGCCAGCAGCTTGGCGGCGGGGGCTACAGATACGCAGTATTTT.

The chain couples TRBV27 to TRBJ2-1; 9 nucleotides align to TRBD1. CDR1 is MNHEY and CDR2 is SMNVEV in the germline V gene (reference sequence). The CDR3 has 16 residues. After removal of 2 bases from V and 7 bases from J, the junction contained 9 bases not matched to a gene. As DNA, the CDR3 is TGTGCCAGCAGTTTAGGAGGGTGGACAGGGGTAAATGAGCAGTTCTTC. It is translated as CASSLGGWTGVNEQFF.

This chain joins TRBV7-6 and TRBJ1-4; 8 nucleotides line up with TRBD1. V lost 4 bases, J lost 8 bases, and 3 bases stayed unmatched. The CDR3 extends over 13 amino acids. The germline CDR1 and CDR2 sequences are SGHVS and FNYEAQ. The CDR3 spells CASSSGTGEKLFF. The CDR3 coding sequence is TGTGCCAGCAGCTCCGGGACAGGCGAAAAACTGTTTTTT.

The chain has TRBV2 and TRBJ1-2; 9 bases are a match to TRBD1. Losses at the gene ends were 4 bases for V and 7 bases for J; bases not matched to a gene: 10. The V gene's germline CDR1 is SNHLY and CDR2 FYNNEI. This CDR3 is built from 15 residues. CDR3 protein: CASSGLRDRARGYTF. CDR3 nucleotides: TGTGCCAGCAGTGGGCTCCGGGACAGGGCTCGTGGCTACACCTTC.

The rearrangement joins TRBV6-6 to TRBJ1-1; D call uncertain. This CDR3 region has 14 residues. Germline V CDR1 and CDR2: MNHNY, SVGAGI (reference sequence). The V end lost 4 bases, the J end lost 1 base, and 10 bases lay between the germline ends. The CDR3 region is CASSLTQANTEAFF. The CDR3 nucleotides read TGTGCCAGCAGTTTAACCCAAGCGAACACTGAAGCTTTCTTT.

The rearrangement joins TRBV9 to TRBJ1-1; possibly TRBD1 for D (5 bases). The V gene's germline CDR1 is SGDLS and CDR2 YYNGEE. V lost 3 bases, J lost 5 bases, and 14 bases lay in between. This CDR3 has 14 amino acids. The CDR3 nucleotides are TGTGCCAGCAGCGCTCTGGGTGGACAAACTGAAGCTTTCTTT. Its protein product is CASSALGGQTEAFF.

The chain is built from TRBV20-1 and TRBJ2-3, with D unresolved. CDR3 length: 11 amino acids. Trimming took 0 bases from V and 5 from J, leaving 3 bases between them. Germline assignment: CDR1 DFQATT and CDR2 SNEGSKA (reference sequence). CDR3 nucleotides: TGCAGTGCTAGAGATATAGATACGCAGTATTTT. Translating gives CSARDIDTQYF.

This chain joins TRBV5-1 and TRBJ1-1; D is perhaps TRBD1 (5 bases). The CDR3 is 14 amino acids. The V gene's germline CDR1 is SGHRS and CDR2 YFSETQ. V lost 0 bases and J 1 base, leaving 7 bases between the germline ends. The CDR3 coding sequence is TGCGCCAGCAGCTTGGGACAGCCGAACACTGAAGCTTTCTTT. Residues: CASSLGQPNTEAFF.

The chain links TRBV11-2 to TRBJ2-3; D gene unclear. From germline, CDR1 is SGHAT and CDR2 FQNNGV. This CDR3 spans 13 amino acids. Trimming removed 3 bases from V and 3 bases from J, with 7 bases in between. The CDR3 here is CASSFTATDTQYF. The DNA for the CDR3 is TGTGCCAGCAGCTTCACAGCAACAGATACGCAGTATTTT.

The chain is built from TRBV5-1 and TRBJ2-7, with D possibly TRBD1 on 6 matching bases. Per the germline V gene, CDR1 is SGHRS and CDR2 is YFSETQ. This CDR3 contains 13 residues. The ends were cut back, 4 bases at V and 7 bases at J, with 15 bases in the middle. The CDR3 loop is CASSVGARYEQYF. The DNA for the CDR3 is TGCGCCAGCAGCGTGGGGGCGCGATATGAGCAGTACTTC.

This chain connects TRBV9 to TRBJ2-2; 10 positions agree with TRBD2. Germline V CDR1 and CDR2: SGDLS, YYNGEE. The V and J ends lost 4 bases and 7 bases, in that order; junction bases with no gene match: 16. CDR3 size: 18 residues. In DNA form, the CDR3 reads TGTGCCAGCAGCCCCCGGCTAGCGGGGGCCTCTTTTAACGGGGAGCTGTTTTTT. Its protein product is CASSPRLAGASFNGELFF.

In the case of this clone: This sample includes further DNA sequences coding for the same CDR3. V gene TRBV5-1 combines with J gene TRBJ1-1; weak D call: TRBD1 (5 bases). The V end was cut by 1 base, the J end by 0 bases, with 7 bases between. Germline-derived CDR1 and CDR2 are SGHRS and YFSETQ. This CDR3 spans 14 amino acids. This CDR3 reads CASSLTGMNTEAFF. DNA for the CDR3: TGCGCCAGCAGCTTGACAGGAATGAACACTGAAGCTTTCTTT.

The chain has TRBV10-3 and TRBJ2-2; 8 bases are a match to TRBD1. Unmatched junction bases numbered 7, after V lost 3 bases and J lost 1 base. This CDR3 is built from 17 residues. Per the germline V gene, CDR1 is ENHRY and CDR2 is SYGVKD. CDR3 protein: CAISDTLGTGNTGELFF. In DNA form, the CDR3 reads TGTGCCATCAGTGATACCTTGGGGACAGGGAACACCGGGGAGCTGTTTTTT.

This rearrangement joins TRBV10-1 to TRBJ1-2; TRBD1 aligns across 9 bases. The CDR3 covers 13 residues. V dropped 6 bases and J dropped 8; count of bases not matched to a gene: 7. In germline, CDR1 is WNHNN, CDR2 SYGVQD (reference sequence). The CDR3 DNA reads TGCGCCAGCAGAATCGACAGGGGGGACGGCTACACCTTC. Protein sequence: CASRIDRGDGYTF.

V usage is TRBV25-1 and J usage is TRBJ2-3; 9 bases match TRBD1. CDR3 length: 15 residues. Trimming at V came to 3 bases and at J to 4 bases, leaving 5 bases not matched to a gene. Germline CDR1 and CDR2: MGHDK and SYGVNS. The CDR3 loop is CASSDPGQGSDTQYF. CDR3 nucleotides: TGTGCCAGCAGTGACCCGGGACAGGGATCAGATACGCAGTATTTT.

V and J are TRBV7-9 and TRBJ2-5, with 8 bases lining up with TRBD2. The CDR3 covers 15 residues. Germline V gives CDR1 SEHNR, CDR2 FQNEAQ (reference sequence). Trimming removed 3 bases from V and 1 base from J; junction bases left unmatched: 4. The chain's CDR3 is CASSLTLAGQETQYF. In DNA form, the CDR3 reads TGTGCCAGCAGCTTGACTCTAGCGGGCCAAGAGACCCAGTACTTC.

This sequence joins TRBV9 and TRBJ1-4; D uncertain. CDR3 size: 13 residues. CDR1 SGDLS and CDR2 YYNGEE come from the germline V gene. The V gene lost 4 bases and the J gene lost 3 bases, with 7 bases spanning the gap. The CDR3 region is CASSPSPNEKLFF. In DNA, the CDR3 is TGTGCCAGCAGCCCAAGCCCTAATGAAAAACTGTTTTTT.